These T cell receptor beta chains were read from a single sample in a study of shared clonotypes between healthy human individuals. Sequencing was performed with immunoSEQ multiplex PCR; in TCRdb, only in-frame clones are kept and a portion is missing. The sample shows approximately 500,000 clones, 90% to 97% of them seen only once. Sequenced sample: naive CD4+ T cells sorted from blood. These receptors all stem from a woman aged 25 to 39 in good health. Each CDR3 is given with its conserved first and last residue. D genes are given only for firm matches.

CDR3 length,J gene,V gene,D gene,CDR3 DNA,CDR3 protein
13,TRBJ2-5,TRBV11-2,.,TGTGCCAGCAGCTTAGTTCTCCGGGAGACCCAGTACTTC,CASSLVLRETQYF
16,TRBJ2-5,TRBV7-2,TRBD2,TGTGCCAGCAGCCCCCGACTAGCGGGAGTTCAAGAGACCCAGTACTTC,CASSPRLAGVQETQYF
16,TRBJ2-1,TRBV4-1,.,TGCGCCAGCAGCCAAGGCAGGGCGAGCTCCTACAATGAGCAGTTCTTC,CASSQGRASSYNEQFF
16,TRBJ2-3,TRBV4-1,.,TGCGCCAGCAGCCAAGGGGCACTAGGCATCACAGATACGCAGTATTTT,CASSQGALGITDTQYF
12,TRBJ1-6,TRBV15,.,TGTGCCACCAGCAGAGATGACTCACCCCTCCACTTT,CATSRDDSPLHF
18,TRBJ2-7,TRBV4-1,TRBD2,TGCGCCAGCAGCCAAGATTTGGGGGGGGAAGGGTGGTACTACGAGCAGTACTTC,CASSQDLGGEGWYYEQYF
16,TRBJ2-4,TRBV4-1,.,TGCGCCAGCAGCCAAGGTCGGCGGGGAGCCAAAAACATTCAGTACTTC,CASSQGRRGAKNIQYF
14,TRBJ2-2,TRBV28,.,TGTGCCAGCACTCTAAGGGGGTGGACCGGGGAGCTGTTTTTT,CASTLRGWTGELFF
17,TRBJ2-1,TRBV18,TRBD2,TGTGCCAGCTCACCACTCCGGGGGACTAGCGGAGACAATGAGCAGTTCTTC,CASSPLRGTSGDNEQFF
15,TRBJ2-7,TRBV4-1,TRBD2,TGCGCCAGCAGCCCCGGACTAGCGGATAACTACGAGCAGTACTTC,CASSPGLADNYEQYF
13,TRBJ2-6,TRBV30,.,TGTGCCTGGAGTGTATCAGGGGCCAACGTCCTGACTTTC,CAWSVSGANVLTF
14,TRBJ1-1,TRBV5-1,.,TGCGCCAGCAGCTCCCCCGGGGGCGGGACTGAAGCTTTCTTT,CASSSPGGGTEAFF
13,TRBJ1-2,TRBV18,.,TGTGCCAGCTCACCACAGGAGGGAAACGGCTACACCTTC,CASSPQEGNGYTF
15,TRBJ1-5,TRBV5-4,.,TGTGCCAGCAGTTGGGGGGGGGCAAGCAATCAGCCCCAGCATTTT,CASSWGGASNQPQHF
15,TRBJ1-6,TRBV5-1,TRBD1,TGCGCCAGCCGGGACAGAAGCTCCTATAATTCACCCCTCCACTTT,CASRDRSSYNSPLHF
16,TRBJ2-7,TRBV6-1,TRBD1,TGTGCCAGCAGTGAAGCGGGACAGGGGAATAGGGACGAGCAGTACTTC,CASSEAGQGNRDEQYF
12,TRBJ2-5,TRBV29-1,TRBD2,TGCAGCGTTGGGGAGGGCGGAGAGACCCAGTACTTC,CSVGEGGETQYF